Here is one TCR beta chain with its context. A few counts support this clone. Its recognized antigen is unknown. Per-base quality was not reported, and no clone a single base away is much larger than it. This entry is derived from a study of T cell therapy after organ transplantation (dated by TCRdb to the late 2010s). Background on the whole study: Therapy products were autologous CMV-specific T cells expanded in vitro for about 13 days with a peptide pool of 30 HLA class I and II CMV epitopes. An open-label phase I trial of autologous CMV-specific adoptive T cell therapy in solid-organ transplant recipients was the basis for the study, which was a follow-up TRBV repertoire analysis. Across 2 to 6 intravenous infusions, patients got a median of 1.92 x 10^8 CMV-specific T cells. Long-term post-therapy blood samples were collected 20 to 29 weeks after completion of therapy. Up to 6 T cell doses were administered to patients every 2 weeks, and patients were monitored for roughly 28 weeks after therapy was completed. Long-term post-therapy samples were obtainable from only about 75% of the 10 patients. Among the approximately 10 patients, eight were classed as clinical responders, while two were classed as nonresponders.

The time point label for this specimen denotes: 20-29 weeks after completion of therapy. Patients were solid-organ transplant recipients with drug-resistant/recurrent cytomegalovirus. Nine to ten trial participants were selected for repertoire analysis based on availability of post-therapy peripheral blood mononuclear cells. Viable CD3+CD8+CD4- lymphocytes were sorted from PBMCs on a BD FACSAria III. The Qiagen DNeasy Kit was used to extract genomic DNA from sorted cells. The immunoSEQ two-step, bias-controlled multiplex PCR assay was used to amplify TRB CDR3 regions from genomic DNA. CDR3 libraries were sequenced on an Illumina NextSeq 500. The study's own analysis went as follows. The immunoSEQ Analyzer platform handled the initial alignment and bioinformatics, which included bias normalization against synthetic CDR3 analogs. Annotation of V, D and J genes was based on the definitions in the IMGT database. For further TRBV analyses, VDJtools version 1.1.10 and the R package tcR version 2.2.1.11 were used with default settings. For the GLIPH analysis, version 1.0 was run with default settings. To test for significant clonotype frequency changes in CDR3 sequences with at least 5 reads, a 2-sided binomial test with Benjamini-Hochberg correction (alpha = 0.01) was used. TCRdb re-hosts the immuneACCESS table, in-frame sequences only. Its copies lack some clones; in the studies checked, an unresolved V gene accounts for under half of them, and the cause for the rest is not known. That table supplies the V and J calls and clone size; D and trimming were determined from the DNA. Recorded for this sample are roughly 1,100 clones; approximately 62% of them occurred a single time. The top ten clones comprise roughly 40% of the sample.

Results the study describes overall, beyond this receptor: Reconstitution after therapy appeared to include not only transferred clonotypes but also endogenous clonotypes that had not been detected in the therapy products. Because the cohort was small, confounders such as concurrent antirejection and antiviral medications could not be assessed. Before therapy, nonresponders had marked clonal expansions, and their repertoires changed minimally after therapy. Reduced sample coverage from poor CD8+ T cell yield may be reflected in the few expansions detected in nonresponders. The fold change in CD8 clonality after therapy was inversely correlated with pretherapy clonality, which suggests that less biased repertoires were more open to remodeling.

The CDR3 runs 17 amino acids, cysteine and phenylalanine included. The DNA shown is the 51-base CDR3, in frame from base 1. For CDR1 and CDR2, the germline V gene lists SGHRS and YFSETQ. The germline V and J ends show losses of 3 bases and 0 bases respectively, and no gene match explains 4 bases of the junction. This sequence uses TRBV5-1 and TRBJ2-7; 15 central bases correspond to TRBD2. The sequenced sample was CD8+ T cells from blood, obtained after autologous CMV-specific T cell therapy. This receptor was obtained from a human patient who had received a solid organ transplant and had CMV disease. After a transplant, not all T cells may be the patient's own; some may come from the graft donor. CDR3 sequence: CASSSGTSGGHSYEQYF. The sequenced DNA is TGCGCCAGCAGCTCAGGGACTAGCGGGGGGCACTCCTACGAGCAGTACTTC.